The next 32 T cell receptor beta chains were all read from a single sample in a study of blood T cell repertoires in COVID-19. Sequenced by immunoSEQ multiplex PCR; TCRdb stores in-frame clones only, minus some. The sample consists of some 150,000 clones, approximately 80% of them appearing once. The sample comprised PBMCs or T cells enriched from blood (not recorded which). Receptor source: a man aged 50 to 60 who had recovered from COVID-19.

The rearrangement uses TRBV5-4 and TRBJ2-1; 8 positions agree with TRBD2. CDR1 SGHNT and CDR2 YYREEE come from the germline V gene (reference sequence). This CDR3 region has 15 residues. V lost 3 bases to trimming and J lost 7 bases; unmatched junction nucleotides: 9. CDR3 bases: TGTGCCAGCAGCTGGTGGGGTAGCGGGGCAAATGAGCAGTTCTTC. Translated, it gives CASSWWGSGANEQFF.

V usage is TRBV18 and J usage is TRBJ1-1; 7 positions agree with TRBD1. This CDR3 spans 13 amino acids. V shed 2 bases, J shed 8 bases, and the junction held 5 bases outside the gene matches. Germline assignment: CDR1 KGHSH and CDR2 LQKENI. The CDR3 nucleotides read TGTGCCAGCTCACCAGGATCGACAGGGGAAGCTTTCTTT. Protein: CASSPGSTGEAFF.

The chain couples TRBV27 to TRBJ2-2; tentative D call: TRBD1 (6 bases). V lost 5 bases, J lost 1 base, and 8 bases lay in between. The CDR3 totals 14 residues. Germline V gene sequence: CDR1 MNHEY, CDR2 SMNVEV (reference sequence). CDR3 nucleotide sequence: TGTGCCAGCAGTCAGGGGTGGAACACCGGGGAGCTGTTTTTT. Encoded protein: CASSQGWNTGELFF.

The chain uses TRBV6-1 and TRBJ1-6; D may be TRBD1 (5 bases). V was cut by 2 bases and J by 6 bases, with 8 bases left in between. The CDR3 totals 14 residues. The germline V gene has CDR1 MNHNS and CDR2 SASEGT. The CDR3 sequence is CASSESRVNSPLHF. For the CDR3, the DNA is TGTGCCAGCAGTGAAAGCAGGGTTAATTCACCCCTCCACTTT.

The chain joins TRBV7-2 to TRBJ2-1, with TRBD1 matching over 7 bases. The V and J ends lost 6 bases and 16 bases, in that order; junction bases with no gene match: 12. The germline gives CDR1 SGHTA, CDR2 FQGNSA. The CDR3 has 12 amino acids. The CDR3 coding sequence is TGTGCCAGCAGTCTATTACCGGGACAGTTTTTCTTC. It encodes CASSLLPGQFFF.

This clone was counted a few times. The chain employs TRBV6-6 and TRBJ2-5, with D possibly TRBD2 on 6 matching bases. The V end was cut by 7 bases, the J end by 1 base, with 16 bases between. The CDR3 is 15 residues long. From germline, CDR1 is MNHNY and CDR2 SVGAGI (reference sequence). DNA of the CDR3: TGTGCCAGCACATCGCAGGGAGGCCCCCAAGAGACCCAGTACTTC. Its protein product is CASTSQGGPQETQYF.

The CDR3: CASSEPTLSGNTIYF. DNA for the CDR3: TGTGCCAGCAGTGAACCCACTCTCTCTGGAAACACCATATATTTT. The V and J genes are TRBV2 and TRBJ1-3; no firm D call. The CDR3 spans 15 residues. Germline loops: CDR1 SNHLY, CDR2 FYNNEI. The germline V and J ends were trimmed by 2 bases and 0 bases, with 8 bases remaining between them.

V gene TRBV18 combines with J gene TRBJ2-7, with D possibly TRBD2 on 6 matching bases. Germline-derived CDR1 and CDR2 are KGHSH and LQKENI. This CDR3 has 15 amino acids. Trimming shortened V by 6 bases and J by 2 bases, and 17 bases separated the two germline ends. DNA of the CDR3: TGTGCCAGCTCTTTATTGGACTATCCGGCCTACGAGCAGTACTTC. Protein: CASSLLDYPAYEQYF.

The chain combines TRBV5-6 with TRBJ1-3; possible D gene TRBD1, 6 bases. Germline CDR1 reads SGHDT; CDR2 reads YYEEEE. Trimming took 0 bases from V and 0 from J, leaving 13 bases between them. The CDR3 consists of 17 residues. CDR3 amino acids: CASSLVAGATSGNTIYF. The DNA for the CDR3 is TGTGCCAGCAGCTTGGTCGCGGGGGCGACCTCTGGAAACACCATATATTTT. Full variable domain (missing parts from reference TRBV5-6 and TRBJ1-3): DAGVTQSPTHLIKTRGQQVTLRCSPKSGHDTVSWYQQALGQGPQFIFQYYEEEERQRGNFPDRFSGHQFPNYSSELNVNALLLGDSALYLCASSLVAGATSGNTIYFGEGSWLTVV.

The chain carries TRBV3-1 (or the pseudogene TRBV3-2) and TRBJ1-2; 8 positions match TRBD1. The V gene's germline CDR1 is LGHDT and CDR2 YNNKEL (reference sequence). The V segment lost 1 base and the J segment 7 bases; nucleotides outside the gene matches: 5. The CDR3 sequence is 14 residues long. CDR3 in amino acids: CASSQGSGGSGYTF. The CDR3 DNA reads as TGTGCCAGCAGCCAAGGGTCAGGGGGCAGTGGCTACACCTTC.

V usage is TRBV28 and J usage is TRBJ1-2; D perhaps matches TRBD1 (6 bases). This CDR3 spans 17 amino acids. Germline V gives CDR1 MDHEN, CDR2 SYDVKM. Trimming pared 6 bases from V and 4 bases from J, leaving 24 bases between. The CDR3 is CASSHGRGGWGSYGYTF. The CDR3 bases are TGTGCCAGCAGCCATGGAAGAGGGGGATGGGGTAGCTATGGCTACACCTTC.

In its sample, this clone was seen once. The chain joins TRBV7-6 to TRBJ2-3; 8 nucleotides match TRBD2. CDR1 SGHVS and CDR2 FNYEAQ come from the germline V gene. J was trimmed by 5 bases and V by 5 bases; bases with no gene match: 9. The CDR3 totals 15 residues. DNA of the CDR3: TGTGCCAGCAGCCAAGCGGGGGCGCAGGGAGATACGCAGTATTTT. The encoded protein is CASSQAGAQGDTQYF.

In this sample, this clone turned up once. J is TRBJ2-6 and V is TRBV29-1; 7 nucleotides agree with TRBD1. V was clipped by 1 base and J by 1 base; unmatched bases: 1. Germline V gene sequence: CDR1 SQVTM, CDR2 ANQGSEA. CDR3 size: 15 residues. CDR3 sequence (DNA): TGCAGCGTTGAAGTCAGGGGGTCTGGGGCCAACGTCCTGACTTTC. Encoded protein: CSVEVRGSGANVLTF.

This clone was seen just once. CDR3 amino acids: CASSPRQVANTEAFF. Written as DNA, the CDR3 is TGTGCCAGCAGCCCGAGACAGGTGGCGAACACTGAAGCTTTCTTT. This rearrangement joins TRBV14 to TRBJ1-1; the D gene is possibly TRBD1 (6 bases). Germline V CDR1 and CDR2: SGHDN, FVKESK. V dropped 4 bases and J dropped 1 base, with 13 bases sitting between them. CDR3 length: 15 amino acids.

The CDR3 sequence: CASSLDGRRSTDTQYF. Here the CDR3 DNA reads TGTGCCAGCAGTTTAGACGGGAGGAGGAGCACAGATACGCAGTATTTT. The chain couples TRBV27 to TRBJ2-3; 7 nucleotides match TRBD2. This CDR3 contains 16 residues. CDR1 is MNHEY, CDR2 SMNVEV, per germline (reference sequence). V lost 2 bases, J lost 0 bases, and 5 bases stayed unmatched.

V and J are TRBV30 and TRBJ1-6; D might be TRBD1 (6 bases). Trimming removed 3 bases from V and 4 bases from J, with 13 bases in between. The CDR3 length is 15 residues. Per germline, CDR1 GTSNPN and CDR2 SVGIG (reference sequence). The chain's CDR3 is CAWSGGRDYNSPLHF. CDR3 DNA sequence: TGTGCCTGGAGCGGGGGGCGCGATTATAATTCACCCCTCCACTTT. The full variable domain, rest sourced from reference TRBV30 and TRBJ1-6, is SQTIHQWPATLVQPVGSPLSLECTVEGTSNPNLYWYRQAAGRGLQLLFYSVGIGQISSEVPQNLSASRPQDRQFILSSKKLLLSDSGFYLCAWSGGRDYNSPLHFGNGTRLTVT.

V is TRBV10-2 and J is TRBJ2-2, with TRBD2 matching 13 bases. In germline, CDR1 is WSHSY, CDR2 SAAADI. This CDR3 is built from 17 residues. Unmatched junction bases numbered 8, after V lost 10 bases and J lost 0 bases. CDR3 sequence: CAIETSGGPANTGELFF. The CDR3 DNA is TGCGCCATCGAGACTAGCGGGGGGCCCGCGAACACCGGGGAGCTGTTTTTT.

The chain carries TRBV9 and TRBJ1-2, with TRBD1 matching 7 bases. Germline CDR1 and CDR2: SGDLS and YYNGEE. The CDR3 has 16 amino acids. Trimming cost V 0 bases and J 1 base; bases outside gene matches: 6. The CDR3 is CASSVETGMGNYGYTF. DNA for the CDR3: TGTGCCAGCAGCGTAGAGACAGGGATGGGTAACTATGGCTACACCTTC.

The CDR3 is CSVAGIEAFF. In nucleotides, the CDR3 is TGCAGCGTTGCAGGGATTGAAGCTTTCTTT. The V and J genes are TRBV29-1 and TRBJ1-1; D is possibly TRBD1 (5 bases). V lost 4 bases to trimming and J lost 7 bases, with 7 bases between them. CDR1 is SQVTM and CDR2 is ANQGSEA in the germline V gene. The CDR3 runs to 10 residues.

The chain couples TRBV6-2 or TRBV6-3 to TRBJ1-6; no clear D. The length of the CDR3 is 19 residues. CDR1 is MNHEY, CDR2 SVGEGT, per germline. V gave up 0 bases and J gave up 0 bases, with 15 bases separating them. CDR3 in amino acids: CASSYSKASGSSYNSPLHF. The CDR3 region has the DNA TGTGCCAGCAGTTACTCGAAGGCGAGTGGGAGCTCCTATAATTCACCCCTCCACTTT.

The chain has TRBV9 and TRBJ2-3; 7 bases are a match to TRBD2. The CDR3 has 15 amino acids. The trim removed 8 bases at V and 2 bases at J, leaving 11 bases unmatched. Germline values: CDR1 SGDLS, CDR2 YYNGEE. The CDR3 DNA reads as TGTGCCAGTAAGTATGGAGCGGGGAACACAGATACGCAGTATTTT. It codes for CASKYGAGNTDTQYF.

The genes are TRBV10-3 and TRBJ2-1, with TRBD1 identical over 8 bases. Germline CDR1 reads ENHRY; CDR2 reads SYGVKD. This CDR3 contains 14 residues. V trimming: 4 bases; J trimming: 7 bases; junction bases outside the gene matches: 6. The CDR3 DNA sequence: TGTGCCATCAGTGGGACAGGGAGCAGGAATGAGCAGTTCTTC. Protein product: CAISGTGSRNEQFF.

The chain has TRBV7-3 and TRBJ2-1; TRBD2 aligns across 13 bases. Trimming took 1 base from V and 5 from J; bases not matched to a gene: 11. CDR3 size: 19 residues. The germline CDR1 and CDR2 sequences are SGHTA and FQGTGA. DNA for the CDR3: TGTGCCAGCAGCTTAAAGTGGCCGACTAGCGGGGGGACGAACAATGAGCAGTTCTTC. Translating it yields CASSLKWPTSGGTNNEQFF.

The rearrangement uses TRBV29-1 and TRBJ2-3; D perhaps matches TRBD1 (6 bases). Deletions cut 7 bases from V and 2 bases from J, with 7 bases between. In germline, CDR1 is SQVTM, CDR2 ANQGSEA. The CDR3 has 11 residues. CDR3 in DNA: TGCAGCGGGACAGCCACAGATACGCAGTATTTT. Translation gives CSGTATDTQYF.

V is TRBV7-8 and J is TRBJ1-3, with a possible D match to TRBD1 (6 bases). Deletions cut 1 base from V and 4 bases from J, with 20 bases between. CDR3 length: 18 amino acids. Germline V lookup: CDR1 SGHVS, CDR2 FQNEAQ. CDR3 protein: CASSLVRILGARGNTIYF. The CDR3 DNA reads as TGTGCCAGCAGCTTAGTTCGCATTCTGGGGGCGAGAGGAAACACCATATATTTT.

This clone was seen a handful of times. The rearrangement uses TRBV9 and TRBJ2-2; TRBD1 matches 7 bases. CDR3 length: 17 residues. Germline CDR1 is SGDLS and CDR2 is YYNGEE. Trimming took 2 bases from V and 7 from J; bases not matched to a gene: 14. DNA for the CDR3: TGTGCCAGCAGCGTCTCTCAAATTACCCGGGACAGCGGGGAGCTGTTTTTT. It translates to CASSVSQITRDSGELFF.

The chain joins TRBV18 to TRBJ2-7; TRBD1 agrees at 7 bases. The CDR3 consists of 15 residues. CDR1 and CDR2 (germline): KGHSH, LQKENI. The V gene end was trimmed by 6 bases and the J gene end by 7 bases; junction bases not matched to a gene: 15. The CDR3, as DNA: TGTGCCAGCTCTTTTTCGGTGACAGGGTATGGGGAGCAGTACTTC. Translating gives CASSFSVTGYGEQYF. Full variable domain (remainder filled in from reference TRBV18 and TRBJ2-7): NAGVMQNPRHLVRRRGQEARLRCSPMKGHSHVYWYRQLPEEGLKFMVYLQKENIIDESGMPKERFSAEFPKEGPSILRIQQVVRGDSAAYFCASSFSVTGYGEQYFGPGTRLTVT.

The V and J genes are TRBV29-1 and TRBJ2-3, with TRBD1 as a possible D gene (5 bases). Trimming stripped 4 bases from V and 4 bases from J, with 9 bases between. Germline CDR1 and CDR2: SQVTM and ANQGSEA. The CDR3 sequence is 12 residues long. The CDR3, as DNA: TGCAGCGTTGGGCAGGGTGCAGATACGCAGTATTTT. Translated, it gives CSVGQGADTQYF.

The V and J genes are TRBV7-2 and TRBJ2-7; D gene ambiguous. CDR3 length: 13 amino acids. The germline V gene has CDR1 SGHTA and CDR2 FQGNSA. V was cut by 2 bases and J by 6 bases, with 11 bases left in between. This CDR3 is CASSLFIGVEQYF. CDR3 DNA: TGTGCCAGCAGCTTATTCATCGGAGTCGAGCAGTACTTC.

The V call is TRBV24-1, the J call TRBJ2-5; TRBD1 matches at 7 bases. V lost 5 bases and J lost 5; bases outside the gene matches: 7. Germline V lookup: CDR1 KGHDR, CDR2 SFDVKD. The CDR3 length is 14 residues. The DNA of the CDR3 is TGTGCCACCAGTGGACAGGGTAGTTGGGAGACCCAGTACTTC. It yields the protein CATSGQGSWETQYF.

The V gene is TRBV5-5, the J gene TRBJ1-6; TRBD1 agrees at 9 bases. V was clipped by 0 bases and J by 8 bases; unmatched bases: 3. Per the germline V gene, CDR1 is SGHKS and CDR2 is YYEKEE (reference sequence). This CDR3 region has 15 residues. CDR3 in amino acids: CASSLGGQGYSPLHF. The CDR3 DNA reads TGTGCCAGCAGCTTGGGGGGACAGGGTTATTCACCCCTCCACTTT.

This rearrangement joins TRBV30 to TRBJ1-6; 7 positions agree with TRBD1. The CDR3 length is 17 residues. Germline loops: CDR1 GTSNPN, CDR2 SVGIG (reference sequence). V dropped 0 bases and J dropped 7; count of bases not matched to a gene: 12. The CDR3 DNA reads TGTGCCTGGAGTGTAACCCGGACAGGCGATGTAAATTCACCCCTCCACTTT. Its protein is CAWSVTRTGDVNSPLHF.